These T cell receptor beta chains were read from a single sample in a study of regulatory T cells in long-lasting Graves disease. MiXCR, applied by TCRdb to the multiplex PCR reads, yields one record per CDR3 protein. The table has under 500,000 distinct CDR3 sequences, 16% seen once. The sample was also linked to a second study, of T cells in Graves' hyperthyroidism and ophthalmopathy.

The sample in question was peripheral blood mononuclear cells (PBMCs), obtained at new diagnosis, from a patient treated with antithyroid drugs. The source of these receptors is a woman in her 30s with Graves disease. Both conserved end residues are part of each CDR3. Fields, in order: D gene, V gene, clone size, J gene, CDR3 DNA, CDR3 protein. The D gene is left open where the match is weak. Where a row states a size, it is once, few, many or the class of an expanded clone; other rows omit it.

>-|TRBV29-1|many|TRBJ1-4
TGCAGCGTTGAAGGCTGGGGTGAAAAACTGTTTTTT
CSVEGWGEKLFF
>-|TRBV18|few|TRBJ2-7
TGTGCCAGCTCACGGGACGAGAGCTCCTACGAGCAGTACTTC
CASSRDESSYEQYF
>-|TRBV30|many|TRBJ1-5
TGTGCCTGGAGTGGTCCACGGACAGAAGTTCAGCCCCAGCATTTT
CAWSGPRTEVQPQHF
>-|TRBV19|few|TRBJ2-7
TGTGCCAGCCAGACCAGCCCGGGGGCCTCCTACGAGCAGTACTTC
CASQTSPGASYEQYF
>-|TRBV12-3/TRBV12-4|many|TRBJ1-2
TGTGCCAGCAGTTCCGGCCAAGGGGGACCCTATGGCTACACCTTC
CASSSGQGGPYGYTF
>-|TRBV11-2|many|TRBJ2-4
TGTGCCAGCAGCCCGAATGAGGCGTTAGCCAAAAACATTCAGTACTTC
CASSPNEALAKNIQYF
>-|TRBV5-1|many|TRBJ2-3
TGCGCCAGCAGCTTGGGTTTGGAGGTGAGAACAGATACGCAGTATTTT
CASSLGLEVRTDTQYF
>TRBD2|TRBV27|many|TRBJ2-4
TGTGCCAGCAGTGGGGGGGGAGAGGGGCATGACATTCAGTACTTC
CASSGGGEGHDIQYF
>-|TRBV18|few|TRBJ2-5
TGTGCCAGCTCACCTTCGAGGTCGCAAGAGACCCAGTACTTC
CASSPSRSQETQYF
>TRBD2|TRBV5-1|-|TRBJ2-1
TGCGCCAGCAGCTTGGGACGACTAGCGGGAGGGCGGGGTGAGCAGTTCTTC
CASSLGRLAGGRGEQFF
>-|TRBV11-2|many|TRBJ2-1
TGTGCCAGCGGCGGGCGGGGCTCCTACAATGAGCAGTTCTTC
CASGGRGSYNEQFF
>-|TRBV19|many|TRBJ1-1
TGTGCCAGTGGTTCGGATCCGGCGATGAACACTGAAGCTTTCTTT
CASGSDPAMNTEAFF
>-|TRBV5-8|many|TRBJ2-7
TGTGCCAGCAGCTTGAGCTCAGACAGCAGAAGCTCCTACGAGCAGTACTTC
CASSLSSDSRSSYEQYF
>TRBD1|TRBV27|-|TRBJ1-2
TGTGCCAGCAGTCCACTCTCCCTACAGGGGGCCTGGTATGGCTACACCTTC
CASSPLSLQGAWYGYTF
>TRBD1|TRBV5-5|many|TRBJ2-7
TGTGCCAGCAGCTTCACAGGGGCCTCCTCCTACGAGCAGTACTTC
CASSFTGASSYEQYF
>TRBD2|TRBV28|-|TRBJ2-6
TGTGCCAGCAGCTCGACAGCGGGAGATGGGGCCAACGTCCTGACTTTC
CASSSTAGDGANVLTF
>-|TRBV6-4|-|TRBJ1-3
TGTGCCTCGGTCCGGGACTATGGAAACACCATATATTTT
CASVRDYGNTIYF
>-|TRBV10-3|many|TRBJ1-1
TGTGCCATCAGTGGGACAGAAAACACTGAAGCTTTCTTT
CAISGTENTEAFF
>-|TRBV20-1|-|TRBJ1-6
TGCAGTGCTAGAGAAGCAGGTCGGACCCTACTCTCCTATAATTCACCCCTCCACTTT
CSAREAGRTLLSYNSPLHF
>TRBD2|TRBV7-9|-|TRBJ2-2
TGTGCCAGCACTTTCGGGACTAGCGGGAACACCGGGGAGCTGTTTTTT
CASTFGTSGNTGELFF
>-|TRBV6-2/TRBV6-3|-|TRBJ2-1
TGTGCCAGCAGTTACTCGATTCAAGGGTCGAACAATGAGCAGTTCTTC
CASSYSIQGSNNEQFF
>-|TRBV5-1|-|TRBJ2-1
TGCGCCAGCCAGACCTCGGTAGAGACGACTGCGGAGCAGTTCTTC
CASQTSVETTAEQFF
>TRBD2|TRBV20-1|many|TRBJ2-7
TGCAGTGCTAGCCTCAGCGGGAGGCTGGCGGAGCAGTACTTC
CSASLSGRLAEQYF
>-|TRBV2|many|TRBJ2-5
TGTGCCAGCAAATCGACAGCCCAAGAGACCCAGTACTTC
CASKSTAQETQYF
>-|TRBV20-1|many|TRBJ2-5
TGCAGTGCTAGAGATCGCGGACAAGAGACCCAGTACTTC
CSARDRGQETQYF
>-|TRBV12-3/TRBV12-4|many|TRBJ2-1
TGTGCCAGCAGTTTTCTCGCGAACACCTACAATGAGCAGTTCTTC
CASSFLANTYNEQFF
>-|TRBV2|many|TRBJ1-4
TGTGCCAGCAGGGCCACAGGGTCAGTAGGGGAAAAACTGTTTTTT
CASRATGSVGEKLFF
>TRBD1|TRBV11-2|many|TRBJ2-2
TGTGCCAGCAGCCCCCGGACAGGGAACACCGGGGAGCTGTTTTTT
CASSPRTGNTGELFF
>-|TRBV27|-|TRBJ1-1
TGTGCCAGCAGACCAGGGAGATTGGGGTTCACTGAAGCTTTCTTT
CASRPGRLGFTEAFF
>TRBD1|TRBV5-1|-|TRBJ1-1
TGCGCCAGCAACCTGGACAGGGGATACACTGAAGCTTTCTTT
CASNLDRGYTEAFF
>TRBD2|TRBV27|many|TRBJ2-5
TGTGCCAGCAGTCCCCACGGGCTAGCGGGAGGAGGGGAGACCCAGTACTTC
CASSPHGLAGGGETQYF
>-|TRBV27|-|TRBJ1-6
TGTGCCAGCAGACGGGACTCCCGGCTCCACTTT
CASRRDSRLHF
>-|TRBV7-2|many|TRBJ2-5
TGTGCCAGCAGCTTATTGGTGGGAGTGCAAGAGACCCAGTACTTC
CASSLLVGVQETQYF
>-|TRBV11-2|many|TRBJ1-2
TGTGCCAGCAGCTTAGAATCGGCCGCGACTTCCGGCTACACCTTC
CASSLESAATSGYTF
>TRBD2|TRBV5-4|few|TRBJ2-7
TGTGCCAGCAGCGCGACTAGCGGAAAGGCCTACGAGCAGTACTTC
CASSATSGKAYEQYF
>-|TRBV20-1|many|TRBJ1-4
TGCAGTGCTAGAGTTCTCGGCCAAACTAATGAAAAACTGTTTTTT
CSARVLGQTNEKLFF
>-|TRBV28|-|TRBJ1-5
-
CASILDGNQPQHF
>TRBD2|TRBV7-2|few|TRBJ2-2
TGTGCCAGCAGCCTAAGCTCGACTAGCGGACCCTCCGGGGAGCTGTTTTTT
CASSLSSTSGPSGELFF
>-|TRBV28|-|TRBJ2-1
TGTGCCAGCAGTTTAGGGGTTGGCAATGAGCAGTTCTTC
CASSLGVGNEQFF
>-|TRBV12-3/TRBV12-4|many|TRBJ2-7
TGTGCCAGCAGGCGACTGAGCTCCTACGAGCAGTACTTC
CASRRLSSYEQYF
>-|TRBV3-1|-|TRBJ2-5
TGCGCCAGCAGTGAGAGGGGACGGCAAGAGACCCAGTACTTC
CASSERGRQETQYF
>-|TRBV3-1|many|TRBJ1-2
TGTGCCAGCAGCCAACCCCCAGGGGCCGGCGGCTACACCTTC
CASSQPPGAGGYTF
>-|TRBV29-1|-|TRBJ2-1
TGCAGCGTTGACCAAGATCTCAATGAGCAGTTCTTC
CSVDQDLNEQFF
>-|TRBV3-1|-|TRBJ2-1
TGTGCCAGCAGCCATGGGACCGGTAATGAGCAGTTCTTC
CASSHGTGNEQFF
>-|TRBV7-9|-|TRBJ2-1
TGTGCCAGCAGCACTATGAGCTACAATGAGCAGTTCTTC
CASSTMSYNEQFF
>-|TRBV7-9|-|TRBJ1-5
TGTGCCAGCAGCTTCAACTCCGGCAGCAATCAGCCCCAGCATTTT
CASSFNSGSNQPQHF
>TRBD1|TRBV10-3|many|TRBJ1-1
TGTGCCAGCACAGGGGACTCGGACACTGAAGCTTTCTTT
CASTGDSDTEAFF
>-|TRBV28|many|TRBJ2-3
TGTGCCAGCAGTTTGGCCGGACCAAGCACAGATACGCAGTATTTT
CASSLAGPSTDTQYF
>TRBD1|TRBV19|many|TRBJ2-7
TGTGCCACCCGACACCCCGGGACAGGGTCGTACGAGCAGTACTTC
CATRHPGTGSYEQYF
>-|TRBV28|many|TRBJ2-3
TGTGCCAGCAAGGCGGACTTGGGCACAGATACGCAGTATTTT
CASKADLGTDTQYF
>-|TRBV6-2/TRBV6-3|-|TRBJ1-3
TGTGCCAGCAGTCCCGACAGGCTGGGAAACACCATATATTTT
CASSPDRLGNTIYF